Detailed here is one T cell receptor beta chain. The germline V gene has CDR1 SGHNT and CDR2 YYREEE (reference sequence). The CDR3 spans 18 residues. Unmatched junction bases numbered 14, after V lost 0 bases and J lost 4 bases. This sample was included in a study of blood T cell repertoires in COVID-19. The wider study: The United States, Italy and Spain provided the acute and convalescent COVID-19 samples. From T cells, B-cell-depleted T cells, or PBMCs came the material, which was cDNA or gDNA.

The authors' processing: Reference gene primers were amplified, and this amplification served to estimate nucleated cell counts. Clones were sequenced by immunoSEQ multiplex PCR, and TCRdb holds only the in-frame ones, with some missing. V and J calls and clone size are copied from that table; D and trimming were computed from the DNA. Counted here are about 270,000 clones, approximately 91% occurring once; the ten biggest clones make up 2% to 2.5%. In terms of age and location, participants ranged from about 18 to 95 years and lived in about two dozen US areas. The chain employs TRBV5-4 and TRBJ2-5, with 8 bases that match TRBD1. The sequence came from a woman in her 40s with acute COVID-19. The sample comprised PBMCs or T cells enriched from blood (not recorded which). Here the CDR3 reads CASSLGRGRTGRGETQYF. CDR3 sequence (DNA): TGTGCCAGCAGCTTGGGCAGGGGGCGAACGGGTCGGGGAGAGACCCAGTACTTC.